These T cell receptor beta chains were read from a single sample in a study of T cells in localized non-small cell lung cancer. Clones were sequenced by immunoSEQ multiplex PCR, and TCRdb holds only the in-frame ones, with some missing. The sample lists roughly 58,000 clones; approximately 80% were seen once. The material was PBMCs, obtained before any cancer treatment. All receptors come from a man aged 35 to 69 with stage II lung adenocarcinoma. Both conserved end residues are part of each CDR3.

v_call	j_call	cdr3_aa
TRBV6-5	TRBJ2-5	CASSWTSGQETQYF
TRBV11-3	TRBJ1-4	CASSLAVGFATNEKLFF
TRBV5-1	TRBJ2-1	CASRPWVAGEVDSEQFF
TRBV10-1	TRBJ2-3	CASSPTAGGADTQYF
TRBV12-5	TRBJ1-5	CASGLVFSGNHSNQPQHF
TRBV5-1	TRBJ2-1	CASSLGQDYNEQFF
TRBV29-1	TRBJ2-7	CSVEEAGGATQQYF
TRBV7-7	TRBJ2-2	CASSQGRTGELFF
TRBV10-3	TRBJ2-2	CAIRVGGPGELFF
TRBV9	TRBJ2-5	CASSAGTLRETQYF
TRBV5-4	TRBJ1-1	CASTRTGANTEAFF
TRBV7-9	TRBJ2-5	CASSLYAGGQVRETQYF
TRBV5-1	TRBJ2-2	CASSRQSTNTGELFF
TRBV10-3	TRBJ1-1	CAISTGTKSTEAFF
TRBV7-2	TRBJ2-1	CASSLWTGTSSSYNEQFF
TRBV27	TRBJ1-1	CASSLSGTHTEAFF
TRBV6-1	TRBJ2-1	CASKLTSGGGDEQFF
TRBV11-3	TRBJ2-7	CASSSQGGGRTGRAYEQYF
TRBV5-1	TRBJ2-1	CASSTGQGSHNEQFF
TRBV7-3	TRBJ1-2	CASSHYWTGSLYGYTF
TRBV5-4	TRBJ2-2	CASSYPSPNTGELFF
TRBV9	TRBJ2-3	CASSDQGRLADTQYF
TRBV29-1	TRBJ1-1	CSVEKLGQGATEAFF
TRBV4-3	TRBJ2-3	CASSQATGLAGGGTQYF
TRBV6-6	TRBJ1-2	CASSYSGRANYGYTF
TRBV20-1	TRBJ2-7	CSARRQYEQYF
TRBV6-4	TRBJ1-5	CASSDPLDRGLNQPQHF
TRBV7-2	TRBJ2-1	CASSFTGAVNEQFF
TRBV11-3	TRBJ2-2	CASSPSGSGTGELFF
TRBV30	TRBJ1-1	CAWEWAGGSEAFF
TRBV6-1	TRBJ1-3	CASSEAGGTGNTIYF
TRBV7-2	TRBJ1-4	CASSLGTSEKLFF
TRBV15	TRBJ1-1	CATSREGNTEAFF
TRBV6-5	TRBJ2-1	CASSRAGGYGGEQFF
TRBV27	TRBJ2-7	CASSFGTSGANEQYF
TRBV11-1	TRBJ2-1	CASSLRGRGDEQFF
TRBV7-2	TRBJ2-3	CASSSLRYTQYF
TRBV29-1	TRBJ1-4	CSVTGRGNEKLFF
TRBV7-2	TRBJ1-4	CASSLVWAENNEKLFF
TRBV2	TRBJ2-7	CASRGEDDEQYF
TRBV6-1	TRBJ2-1	CASRGQIRGNEQFF
TRBV6-5	TRBJ2-3	CASSSTPSGRTDTQYF
TRBV7-2	TRBJ1-3	CASSFDRGNTIYF
TRBV19	TRBJ2-6	CASSVGPGANVLTF
TRBV29-1	TRBJ1-2	CSVDIGQGRTRNGYTF
TRBV9	TRBJ2-2	CASSVDGPGTGELFF
TRBV5-1	TRBJ2-1	CASMLILKALVRQFF
TRBV19	TRBJ2-3	CASSGRSSSQYF
TRBV7-9	TRBJ1-4	CASSFPQDRDNEKLFF
TRBV27	TRBJ2-1	CASSRISGRYNEQFF
TRBV19	TRBJ2-7	CASSGTPSYEQYF
TRBV7-9	TRBJ2-7	CASSSRQEAHEQYF
TRBV29-1	TRBJ2-7	CSVEDGLVARYF
TRBV28	TRBJ1-5	CASSLGQPQHF
TRBV5-6	TRBJ2-2	CASSFRAVTANTGELFF
TRBV2	TRBJ1-1	CASSERGSVAFF
TRBV19	TRBJ1-5	CASSMGRGGAYNQPQHF
TRBV25-1	TRBJ1-2	CASSEGWGRGGYTF